This T cell receptor beta chain was profiled in a study of T cell clonotyping in hematopoietic cell transplantation (dated by TCRdb to about 2021). With regard to the full study: A total of some 130 blood samples were gathered in the study from 35 consecutive transplant recipients along with their related donors. Recruitment of patients was conducted between 2015 and January 2017, and follow-up was continued until September 2020 or death. General findings and caveats noted by the study authors: Donor and pretransplant recipient Inverse Simpson Index values predicted broader posttransplant TCR repertoire diversity. Sample size was limited, and cells were not sorted, so CD4 and CD8 repertoire contributions could not be separated. Recipient TCR diversity fell after transplant, with pathologically expanded clonotypes rising progressively from day 30 to day 180. Only a small fraction of recipient repertoires overlapped donor repertoires, with over 95% appearing de novo at the given depth.

Related transplant donors provided blood samples for TCR beta sequencing. Nuclei Lysis Solution was used to extract genomic DNA from fresh or cryopreserved unfractionated peripheral blood mononuclear cells. Regarding this clone: No cognate antigen has been identified for it. Base-call qualities are not available, and no considerably larger clone is one nucleotide away.

The immunoSEQ assay, a bias-controlled multiplex PCR with V- and J-specific primers, was used to amplify TCR beta CDR3 regions from genomic DNA. A second PCR step added a proprietary barcode and Illumina adapter sequences to the CDR3 amplicons. An Illumina MiSeq instrument was used to sequence the CDR3 libraries. In the paper's pipeline: immunoSEQ Analyzer 3.0 was used for export and quality control, with R Bioconductor and Immunarch used for downstream analyses. Repertoire metrics were calculated using only productive rearrangements within the normalized downsampled data set. In the normalized cohort, clonotypes with more than 5 templates were defined as pathologically expanded. The Inverse Simpson Index served as the measure of repertoire diversity. To capture all clonotypes, CMV-specificity analyses were performed on the non-normalized data set. In its TCRdb copy, this immuneACCESS table keeps in-frame sequences only and misses some clones. Where compared with another copy, unresolved V genes explain less than half of these, and the others have no known cause. The DNA gave D and trimming, while V, J and clone size come from that table. The sample includes some 16,000 clones, with around 90% observed a single time. Roughly 5.4% of the sample is taken by the ten largest.

This TCR was sampled from a man aged 35 to 55 in good health. Some clones in this sample may be carry-over from other donors' samples. Source material: peripheral blood mononuclear cells.

The CDR3 protein: CASGLGVNGEKLFF. Here is the DNA: TGTGCCAGCGGACTAGGGGTTAATGGTGAAAAACTGTTTTTT. The V and J segments used are TRBV7-2 and TRBJ1-4; possibly the D gene is TRBD1, per 5 matching bases. Counted from cysteine to phenylalanine, this CDR3 has 14 amino acids. Only the CDR3 DNA stays, 42 bases, in frame from base 1. Trimming at the junction amounts to 8 bases on V and 7 bases on J, and the germline ends lie 17 bases apart. The CDR1 and CDR2 encoded by the germline V gene are SGHTA and FQGNSA.